The subject of this entry is one T cell receptor beta chain. Its antigen remains unidentified. As TCR cDNA was made by 5'RACE template switching, a universal primer site and UMIs were added. One entry per CDR3 protein results from TCRdb running MiXCR on the 5' RACE reads. This table has 400,000 or so distinct CDR3 sequences, 6% to 8% appearing once. This sample is part of a study of T cells after yellow fever vaccination. Study observations and caveats: Weaker overall was a secondary response that nonetheless peaked faster, on day 5 versus 15. Most clones from primary vaccination were detected again post-booster (just over 95% CD4, 88% CD8).

The CDR3 extends over 11 amino acids. Per the germline V gene, CDR1 is LNHDA and CDR2 is SQIVND (reference sequence). Trimming took off 6 bases at V and 4 bases at J, with 5 bases between the two ends. Sequences were derived from PBMCs, sampled 5 days after the yellow fever booster vaccination. This clonotype was sampled from a man younger than 40 who received the YFV17D yellow fever vaccine. This chain connects TRBV19 to TRBJ2-3; D remains unclear. This CDR3 reads CASRVSDTQYF. CDR3 nucleotide sequence: TGTGCCAGTAGGGTATCAGATACGCAGTATTTT.